Listed below are T cell receptor beta chains from one sample, sequenced in a study of PD-1 blockade in classical Hodgkin lymphoma. Clones were read by immunoSEQ multiplex PCR, and TCRdb kept only the in-frame ones, dropping some. The top ten clones hold roughly 7.1% of a sample with under 60,000 clones, about 89% of them seen once. The input for sequencing was peripheral blood mononuclear cells (PBMCs), taken before the fourth cycle of nivolumab. All receptors come from a human donor with classical Hodgkin lymphoma. CDR3s include the opening cysteine and the closing phenylalanine or tryptophan. The D gene is left open where the match is weak. Size is omitted from some rows. Given values are once, few, many or a class for expanded clones.

v_gene	d_gene	j_gene	abundance	CDR3nt	CDR3aa
TRBV5-1	TRBD1	TRBJ2-5	-	TGCGCCAGCAGGCGGACAGGGGCCGGGGAGACCCAGTACTTC	CASRRTGAGETQYF
TRBV7-9	TRBD2	TRBJ2-4	-	TGTGCCAGCAGCTTAGGACCGGGACTAGCGGGGGGGCCGATAAACATTCAGTACTTC	CASSLGPGLAGGPINIQYF
TRBV5-4	-	TRBJ2-5	-	TGTGCCAGCAGCTTGGGTCTAGCGGAGACCCAGTACTTC	CASSLGLAETQYF
TRBV19	-	TRBJ2-5	-	TGTGCCAGTAGCAATCCGGGACACCGAGTAGAGACCCAGTACTTC	CASSNPGHRVETQYF
TRBV27	TRBD2	TRBJ2-1	-	TGTGCCAGCAGTTCTTTGCCCGGGACTAGCGGGAGGGCCAGCAATGAGCAGTTCTTC	CASSSLPGTSGRASNEQFF
TRBV6-5	-	TRBJ2-6	once	TGTGCCAGCAGTTTATCCCTCTCTGGGGCCAACGTCCTGACTTTC	CASSLSLSGANVLTF
TRBV28	-	TRBJ2-7	-	TGTGCCAGCAGTCCTCCTCCCTCCTACGAGCAGTACTTC	CASSPPPSYEQYF
TRBV7-2	-	TRBJ1-2	once	TGTGCCAGCAGCCCGTCACGAACCGGTTTTCAGTATGGCTACACCTTC	CASSPSRTGFQYGYTF
TRBV6-5	TRBD2	TRBJ2-1	-	TGTGCCAGCAGTGGCGGGGGGGCCTACAATGAGCAGTTCTTC	CASSGGGAYNEQFF
TRBV9	-	TRBJ2-2	-	TGTGCCAGCAGCCCCTTCCTAGGTGGGAGCTCCACCGGGGAGCTGTTTTTT	CASSPFLGGSSTGELFF
TRBV28	-	TRBJ2-1	-	TGTGCCAGCAGTTCCGGACAGCTCACCTACAATGAGCAGTTCTTC	CASSSGQLTYNEQFF
TRBV6-6	-	TRBJ2-2	-	TGTGCCAGCAGCCCTACAGGGAACACCGGGGAGCTGTTTTTT	CASSPTGNTGELFF
TRBV6-1	-	TRBJ2-2	-	TGTGCCAGCAGGGGGGGCAAGTCCGGGGAGCTGTTTTTT	CASRGGKSGELFF
TRBV28	TRBD1	TRBJ1-5	-	TGTGCCAGCAGCCAGTCTATTGACAGGGACTCTCAGCCCCAGCATTTT	CASSQSIDRDSQPQHF
TRBV19	-	TRBJ2-2	-	TGTGCCAGTAGTACCCGGCGTTCGAACACCGGGGAGCTGTTTTTT	CASSTRRSNTGELFF
TRBV11-1	-	TRBJ2-1	-	TGTGCCAGCAGCTCAGACCCACGCTCCTACAATGAGCAGTTCTTC	CASSSDPRSYNEQFF
TRBV5-1	TRBD2	TRBJ2-1	-	TGCGCCAGCCGCCCGGGGGGGCCCAACAATGAGCAGTTCTTC	CASRPGGPNNEQFF
TRBV6-6	TRBD1	TRBJ1-4	-	TGTGCCAGCAGTGGGGACAGAGCGCGAAAACTGTTTTTT	CASSGDRARKLFF
TRBV5-8	-	TRBJ2-2	-	TGTGCCAGCAGCGAGATTACCCCTCCGACCGGGGAGCTGTTTTTT	CASSEITPPTGELFF
TRBV9	-	TRBJ2-1	once	TGTGCCAGCAGCGTAGGGCCATCGGATGAGCAGTTCTTC	CASSVGPSDEQFF
TRBV21-1	-	TRBJ2-7	-	TGTGCCAGCAGCAAAGAAACCCCACTTCCTACCACCTACGAGCAGTACTTC	CASSKETPLPTTYEQYF
TRBV10-1	TRBD2	TRBJ2-2	-	TGCGCCAGCAGTGAAGCGGGGTCCGGGGAGCTGTTTTTT	CASSEAGSGELFF
TRBV4-1	-	TRBJ2-2	-	TGCGCCAGCAGCCAAGGAGTCAGGGACCTCACCGGGGAGCTGTTTTTT	CASSQGVRDLTGELFF
TRBV5-6	-	TRBJ2-7	-	TGTGCCAGCAGCTGGGGTCAAAACTACGAGCAGTACTTC	CASSWGQNYEQYF
TRBV25-1	-	TRBJ1-3	-	TGTGCCAGCAGTGAGACGGGACCAACCGCGGGAAACACCATATATTTT	CASSETGPTAGNTIYF
TRBV5-1	-	TRBJ2-7	-	TGCGCCAGCAGCTTGGGCGCTGGTTCCTACGAGCAGTACTTC	CASSLGAGSYEQYF
TRBV4-2	TRBD2	TRBJ2-7	-	TGTGCCAGCAGCCTAGCGGGGGCCCAATCCTACGAGCAGTACTTC	CASSLAGAQSYEQYF
TRBV9	-	TRBJ2-1	-	TGTGCCAGCAGCGTAGGTCTGTTCAATGAGCAGTTCTTC	CASSVGLFNEQFF
TRBV9	TRBD2	TRBJ2-3	-	TGTGCCAGCAGCGCCTCCCACAGCGGGGGGGCCAGAGATACGCAGTATTTT	CASSASHSGGARDTQYF
TRBV7-8	-	TRBJ1-1	-	TGTGCCAGCAGCCCGACAGGGAACACTGAAGCTTTCTTT	CASSPTGNTEAFF
TRBV6-1	TRBD1	TRBJ1-1	-	TGTGCCAGCAGTGTCGACAGGGCGTTCGGGGCTTTCTTT	CASSVDRAFGAFF
TRBV25-1	-	TRBJ1-5	-	TGTGCCAGCAGTGAACAGGGCAGCAATCAGCCCCAGCATTTT	CASSEQGSNQPQHF
TRBV29-1	-	TRBJ2-5	once	TGCAGCGTTTGGGCAGGCTACCAAGAGAGCCAGTACTTC	CSVWAGYQESQYF
TRBV10-3	-	TRBJ1-3	-	TGTGCCATCAGTGAGCCTAAACGGGGACACACCATATATTTT	CAISEPKRGHTIYF
TRBV7-9	TRBD2	TRBJ2-5	-	TGTGCCAGCAGCTTCGGGGGGGCCAGGGAGACCCAGTACTTC	CASSFGGARETQYF
TRBV7-3	-	TRBJ2-6	-	TGTGCCAGCAGCCCGACAGGTCCCTCTGGGGCCAACGTCCTGACTTTC	CASSPTGPSGANVLTF
TRBV11-2	-	TRBJ2-7	-	TGTGCCAGCAGCCCCGGGTCCAACGGGCAGTACTTC	CASSPGSNGQYF
TRBV5-1	-	TRBJ1-1	-	TGCGCCAGCAGCTTGGAGGTCGGGGTCCTGAACACTGAAGCTTTCTTT	CASSLEVGVLNTEAFF
TRBV9	TRBD1	TRBJ1-1	-	TGTGCCAGCAGCGTACAATCAGGGGGCTACACTGAAGCTTTCTTT	CASSVQSGGYTEAFF
TRBV28	TRBD2	TRBJ2-1	-	TGTGCCAGCAGTCTTGGGACTAGCGGGAGCGGTGGCTACAATGAGCAGTTCTTC	CASSLGTSGSGGYNEQFF
TRBV27	TRBD1	TRBJ1-5	-	TGTGCCACCGCGGGGACAGGAATTTATAGCAATCAGCCCCAGCATTTT	CATAGTGIYSNQPQHF
TRBV7-9	-	TRBJ2-7	-	TGTGCCAGCAGCTTAAACAATGAGCAGTACTTC	CASSLNNEQYF
TRBV6-1	TRBD2	TRBJ2-7	-	TGTGCCAGCAGTCCCCTTAGCGGGCCCTACGAGCAGTACTTC	CASSPLSGPYEQYF
TRBV4-1	TRBD2	TRBJ2-3	-	TGCGCCAGCAGCCAAGCCGGGGGGGATACGCAGTATTTT	CASSQAGGDTQYF
TRBV5-6	TRBD2	TRBJ2-3	-	TGTGCCAGCAGCTTGGTAGCGGGAGAGACGGATACGCAGTATTTT	CASSLVAGETDTQYF
TRBV6-1	-	TRBJ2-7	-	TGTGCCAGCAGTGCCGGGACTTACTACGAGCAGTACTTC	CASSAGTYYEQYF
TRBV18	TRBD2	TRBJ2-7	-	TGTGCCAGCTCACCTGTCGCGTCCAGCGGGGGCTACGAGCAGTACTTC	CASSPVASSGGYEQYF
TRBV6-1	-	TRBJ2-1	-	TGTGCCAGCATGGGCATTGAGTTTTACAATGAGCAGTTCTTC	CASMGIEFYNEQFF
TRBV7-6	TRBD1	TRBJ2-1	-	TGTGCCAGCAGCTCTTCGGCAGGGGGCTACAATGAGCAGTTCTTC	CASSSSAGGYNEQFF
TRBV28	TRBD1	TRBJ1-1	-	TGTGCCAGCGGTTTAGGAATAGGACAGGTCGCTTTCTTT	CASGLGIGQVAFF
TRBV5-4	-	TRBJ2-3	-	TGTGCCAGCAGCTTCATAGGAGCGGACCACACAGATACGCAGTATTTT	CASSFIGADHTDTQYF
TRBV5-4	-	TRBJ1-5	-	TGTGCCAGCAGCTTGCAGGGGAATCAGCCCCAGCATTTT	CASSLQGNQPQHF
TRBV5-1	-	TRBJ2-3	-	TGCGCCAGCAGCTTGGCCGTGACGAGGGGCACAGATACGCAGTATTTT	CASSLAVTRGTDTQYF